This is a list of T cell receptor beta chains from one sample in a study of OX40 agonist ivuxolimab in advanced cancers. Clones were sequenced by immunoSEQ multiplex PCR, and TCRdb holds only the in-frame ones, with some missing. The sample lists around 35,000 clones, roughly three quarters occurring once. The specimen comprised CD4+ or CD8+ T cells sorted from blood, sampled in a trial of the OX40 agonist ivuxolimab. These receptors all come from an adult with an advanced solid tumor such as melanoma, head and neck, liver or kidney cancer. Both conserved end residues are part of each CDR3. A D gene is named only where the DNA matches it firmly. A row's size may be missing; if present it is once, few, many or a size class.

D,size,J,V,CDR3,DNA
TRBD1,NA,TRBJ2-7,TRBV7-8,CASSQHPPGTGQFEQYF,TGTGCCAGCAGCCAACATCCCCCCGGGACAGGGCAATTCGAGCAGTACTTC
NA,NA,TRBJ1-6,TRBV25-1,CASRAGESPLHF,TGTGCCAGCAGGGCAGGGGAATCACCCCTCCACTTT
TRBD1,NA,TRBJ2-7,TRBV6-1,CASSETRTGSYEQYF,TGTGCCAGCAGTGAGACACGGACAGGATCCTACGAGCAGTACTTC
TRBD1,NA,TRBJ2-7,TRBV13,CASSLWQDRGSEQYF,TGTGCCAGCAGCTTATGGCAGGACAGGGGAAGCGAGCAGTACTTC
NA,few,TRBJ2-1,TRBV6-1,CASEYNEQFF,TGTGCCAGCGAATACAATGAGCAGTTCTTC
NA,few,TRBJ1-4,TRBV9,CASSVGPSEKLFF,TGTGCCAGCAGCGTCGGGCCAAGTGAAAAACTGTTTTTT
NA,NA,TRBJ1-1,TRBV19,CASTPQQRNTEAFF,TGTGCCAGTACCCCCCAACAAAGGAACACTGAAGCTTTCTTT
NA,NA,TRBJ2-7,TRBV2,CASYRDAAAYEQYF,TGTGCCAGCTATAGGGACGCCGCCGCGTACGAGCAGTACTTC
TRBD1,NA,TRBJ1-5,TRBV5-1,CASSLGTGALKGEPQHF,TGCGCCAGCAGCTTGGGGACAGGGGCCCTGAAAGGGGAGCCCCAGCATTTT
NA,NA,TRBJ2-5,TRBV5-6,CASSLGGDTLETQYF,TGTGCCAGCAGCTTAGGTGGGGACACATTAGAGACCCAGTACTTC
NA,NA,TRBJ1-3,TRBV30,CAWVTAGNTIYF,TGTGCCTGGGTGACAGCTGGAAACACCATATATTTT
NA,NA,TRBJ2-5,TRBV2,CASITRDRETQYF,TGTGCCAGCATTACCCGGGACCGAGAGACCCAGTACTTC
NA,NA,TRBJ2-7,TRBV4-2,CASSQEGTYEQYF,TGTGCCAGCAGCCAAGAGGGGACCTACGAGCAGTACTTC
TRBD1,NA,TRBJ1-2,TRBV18,CASSPGQGANYGYTF,TGTGCCAGCTCACCGGGACAGGGGGCAAACTATGGCTACACCTTC
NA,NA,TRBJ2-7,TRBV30,CAWSVDSGGLPSYEQYF,TGTGCCTGGAGTGTGGATTCGGGGGGCCTGCCGTCCTACGAGCAGTACTTC
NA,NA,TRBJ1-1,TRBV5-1,CASSLGRVDTEAFF,TGCGCCAGCAGCTTGGGCAGGGTTGACACTGAAGCTTTCTTT
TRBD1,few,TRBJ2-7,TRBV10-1,CASSTGTGGSYEQYF,TGCGCCAGCAGTACCGGGACAGGGGGCTCGTACGAGCAGTACTTC